One TCR beta chain is described in this entry. This clonotype is categorized as medium-sized (0.01 to 0.1%). The specificity of this receptor is unknown. Nothing much larger sits one base from this clone, and base qualities are not available. These data originate in a study of T cell repertoires in aging, cancer and after chemotherapy (dated by TCRdb to the late 2010s). Study-level background: The donors fell into six age groups ranging from 30 or younger to 70 or older, and each group had at least three individuals. In total, the full dataset held about 8.8 million TCR reads. In the solid tumor group, the paired samples taken before and after chemotherapy came from brain tumor (glioblastoma) patients given temozolomide-based therapy. A cohort of more than 200 cancer patients (more than 90 with hematological and 124 with solid cancers) was assembled, and approximately 99 healthy donors were included as a reference group. The study profiled peripheral blood TCR beta repertoires from healthy donors and cancer patients to examine immunoaging and T cell reconstitution after chemotherapy.

Multiplex touch-down PCR with a mixed TRB-A/B primer pool was used to amplify rearranged TRB sequences covering the V, D and J segments. Illumina adapters and sample indices were added to the amplicons in two consecutive PCR reactions performed with Phusion HS II polymerase. Amplicons were gel-purified with the NucleoSpin Gel and PCR Clean-up kit, then checked with Qubit and an Agilent 2100 Bioanalyzer. The libraries were sequenced on an Illumina MiSeq with 600-cycle, single-indexed, paired-end runs. The paper's data handling went like this. MiXCR versions 2.12 and 3.0.5 were used to process TRB sequences. Each unique CDR3 nucleotide sequence counted as one clone, and only productive sequences with at least two reads were retained. Shannon diversity, evenness, clonality (one minus evenness), and alpha-parameterized diversity profiles from alpha 0 to 5 were included as repertoire metrics. The IGoR algorithm was used to compute generation probabilities of clones in paired pre- and post-chemotherapy samples. In-frame beta chains were kept once TCRdb had trimmed the public reads at Q25 with fastp and called clones with MiXCR. Every entry covers one CDR3 protein and lists the most common genes and DNA from its rows. In this record, the V and J calls reflect TCRdb's handling and not the investigators' own analysis. Across this sample there are about 2,000 distinct CDR3 sequences, with about 17% seen only once. 25% to 30% of the sample is in the top ten clones.

TCR beta rearrangements were amplified from genomic DNA isolated from peripheral blood, not from sorted cells or RNA. The paper's findings and limits, for the study overall: Declining TCR diversity with age in healthy donors was mainly explained by loss of richness; in cancer patients, loss of evenness also contributed. Median generation probability increased over the chemotherapy interval in both cancer cohorts, suggesting repertoire reconstitution through rebound thymic output. Compared with age-matched healthy donors, untreated patients with hematological or solid cancers had significantly lower TCR diversity and higher clonality in blood. The authors noted that the repertoire data do not allow conclusions about immunological memory after chemotherapy.

Relative to germline, V is 4 bases shorter and J is 9 bases shorter, with 15 bases between their ends. The germline V gene (reference sequence) specifies LNHDA as CDR1 and SQIVND as CDR2. The CDR3 runs 13 residues from the cysteine to the phenylalanine. Only CDR3 DNA remains: 39 bases, in frame from the first base. Sequenced material: blood. This TCR was recovered from a human donor with a solid tumor. The chain employs TRBV19 and TRBJ2-5, with no D gene named confidently. The CDR3 corresponds to CASSSQARMAQYF. The DNA sequence reads TGTGCCAGTAGTAGTCAGGCTCGAATGGCCCAGTACTTC.